The present TCR beta chain was sequenced within a study of T cell clonality in common variable immunodeficiency. This clone was seen at least ten times. Method: immunoSEQ multiplex PCR; TCRdb's copy keeps in-frame clones and lacks some. The table records about 74,000 clones without singletons, the ten largest covering approximately 0.84%. Material for sequencing was peripheral blood mononuclear cells. The receptor was isolated from a person aged 18 to 69 in good health.

CDR3: CASTAGTLRTGELFF. The CDR3 bases that were read are TGTGCCAGCACGGCCGGGACACTTCGAACCGGGGAG. V is TRBV6-2 or TRBV6-3 and J is TRBJ2-2, with a possible D match to TRBD1 (6 bases). The read gets to within 3 residues of the CDR3 end, and the germline J gene fills in the rest. The germline gives CDR1 MNHEY, CDR2 SVGEGT. V gave up 7 bases and J gave up 5 bases, with 17 bases separating them. CDR3 size: 15 residues.